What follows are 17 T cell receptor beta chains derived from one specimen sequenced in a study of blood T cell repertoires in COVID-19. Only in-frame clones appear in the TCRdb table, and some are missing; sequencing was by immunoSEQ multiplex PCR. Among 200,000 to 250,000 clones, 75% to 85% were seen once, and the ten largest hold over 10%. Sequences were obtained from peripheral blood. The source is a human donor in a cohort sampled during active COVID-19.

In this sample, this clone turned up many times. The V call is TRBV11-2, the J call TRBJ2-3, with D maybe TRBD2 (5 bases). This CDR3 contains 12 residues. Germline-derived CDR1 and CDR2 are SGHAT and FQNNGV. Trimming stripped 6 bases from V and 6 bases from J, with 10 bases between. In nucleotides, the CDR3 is TGTGCCAGCAGTACCGAGGGTGATACGCAGTATTTT. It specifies CASSTEGDTQYF.

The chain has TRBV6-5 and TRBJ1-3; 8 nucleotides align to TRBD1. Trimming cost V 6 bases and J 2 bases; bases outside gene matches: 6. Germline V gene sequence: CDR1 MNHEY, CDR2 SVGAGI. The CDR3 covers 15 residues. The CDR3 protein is CASSFQGATGNTIYF. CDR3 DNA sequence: TGTGCCAGCAGCTTCCAGGGGGCGACTGGAAACACCATATATTTT.

CDR3 sequence: CASSPATGQGFYEQYF. The CDR3 DNA reads TGTGCCAGCAGCCCAGCGACGGGACAGGGGTTCTACGAGCAGTACTTC. The V gene is TRBV7-2, the J gene TRBJ2-7; 10 bases fit TRBD1. The CDR3 has 16 residues. Germline V CDR1 and CDR2: SGHTA, FQGNSA. V gave up 5 bases and J gave up 3 bases; unmatched junction bases: 10.

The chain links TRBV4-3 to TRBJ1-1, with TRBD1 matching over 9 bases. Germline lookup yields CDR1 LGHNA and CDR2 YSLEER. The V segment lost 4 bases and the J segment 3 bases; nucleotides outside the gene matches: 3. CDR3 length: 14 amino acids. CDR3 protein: CASSPDRGDTEAFF. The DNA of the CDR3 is TGCGCCAGCAGCCCTGACAGGGGGGACACTGAAGCTTTCTTT.

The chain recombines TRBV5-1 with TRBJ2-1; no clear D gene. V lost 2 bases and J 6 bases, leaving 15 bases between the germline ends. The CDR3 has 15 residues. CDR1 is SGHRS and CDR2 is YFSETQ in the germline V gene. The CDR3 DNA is TGCGCCAGCAGCTTTATGAGCGACGGTGGCAATGAGCAGTTCTTC. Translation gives CASSFMSDGGNEQFF.

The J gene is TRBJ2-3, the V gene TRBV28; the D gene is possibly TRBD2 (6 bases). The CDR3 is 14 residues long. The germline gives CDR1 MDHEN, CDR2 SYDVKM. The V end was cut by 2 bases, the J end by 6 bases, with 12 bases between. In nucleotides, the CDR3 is TGTGCCAGCAGTTTACGGAGGGAATGGGATACGCAGTATTTT. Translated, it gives CASSLRREWDTQYF. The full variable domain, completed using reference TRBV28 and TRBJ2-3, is DVKVTQSSRYLVKRTGEKVFLECVQDMDHENMFWYRQDPGLGLRLIYFSYDVKMKEKGDIPEGYSVSREKKERFSLILESASTNQTSMYLCASSLRREWDTQYFGPGTRLTVL.

Written as DNA, the CDR3 is TGCGCCAGCAGCTTGGGGACTAGCGGGTTCCCCTACGAGCAGTACTTC. This encodes CASSLGTSGFPYEQYF. The rearrangement joins TRBV5-1 to TRBJ2-7; 11 bases map to TRBD2. Looked up from germline, CDR1 is SGHRS and CDR2 is YFSETQ. Losses at the gene ends were 0 bases for V and 2 bases for J; bases not matched to a gene: 4. The CDR3 extends over 16 amino acids.

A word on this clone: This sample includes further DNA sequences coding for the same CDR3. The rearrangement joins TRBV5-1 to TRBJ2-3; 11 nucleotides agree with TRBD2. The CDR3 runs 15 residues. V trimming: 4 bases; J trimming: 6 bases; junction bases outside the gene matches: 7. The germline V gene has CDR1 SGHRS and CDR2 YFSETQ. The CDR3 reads CASSRTSGRADTQYF. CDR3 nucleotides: TGCGCCAGCAGCCGTACTAGCGGGAGAGCGGATACGCAGTATTTT.

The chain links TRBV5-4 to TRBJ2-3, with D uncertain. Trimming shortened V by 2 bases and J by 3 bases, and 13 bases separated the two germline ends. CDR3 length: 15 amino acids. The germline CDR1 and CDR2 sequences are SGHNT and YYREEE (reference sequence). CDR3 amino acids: CASSFSSPVTDTQYF. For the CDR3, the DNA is TGTGCCAGCAGCTTTAGTAGTCCCGTGACAGATACGCAGTATTTT.

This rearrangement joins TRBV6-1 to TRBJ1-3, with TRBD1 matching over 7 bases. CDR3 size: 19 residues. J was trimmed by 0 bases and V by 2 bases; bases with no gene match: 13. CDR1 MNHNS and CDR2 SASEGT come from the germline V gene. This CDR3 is CASSESYGTVDASGNTIYF. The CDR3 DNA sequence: TGTGCCAGCAGTGAATCCTACGGGACAGTTGACGCCTCTGGAAACACCATATATTTT.

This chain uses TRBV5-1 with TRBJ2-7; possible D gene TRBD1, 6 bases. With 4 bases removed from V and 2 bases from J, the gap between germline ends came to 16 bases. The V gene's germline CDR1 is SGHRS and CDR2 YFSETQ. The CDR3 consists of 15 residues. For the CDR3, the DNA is TGCGCCAGCAGCCGTTTACCGGGACAAACCTACGAGCAGTACTTC. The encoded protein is CASSRLPGQTYEQYF.

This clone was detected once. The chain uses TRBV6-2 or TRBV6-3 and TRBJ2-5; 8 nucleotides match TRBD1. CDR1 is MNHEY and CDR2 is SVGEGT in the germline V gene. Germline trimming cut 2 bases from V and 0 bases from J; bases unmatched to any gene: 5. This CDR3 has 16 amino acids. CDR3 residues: CASSYGDRQYQETQYF. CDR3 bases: TGTGCCAGCAGTTACGGGGACAGGCAGTACCAAGAGACCCAGTACTTC.

CDR3 in amino acids: CASSTQAGAQITQYF. For the CDR3, the DNA is TGTGCCAGCAGCACCCAAGCGGGGGCCCAGATTACCCAGTACTTC. The chain uses TRBV7-2 and TRBJ2-5; 8 bases match TRBD2. This CDR3 region has 15 residues. V was clipped by 5 bases and J by 8 bases; unmatched bases: 13. Germline CDR1 and CDR2: SGHTA and FQGNSA.

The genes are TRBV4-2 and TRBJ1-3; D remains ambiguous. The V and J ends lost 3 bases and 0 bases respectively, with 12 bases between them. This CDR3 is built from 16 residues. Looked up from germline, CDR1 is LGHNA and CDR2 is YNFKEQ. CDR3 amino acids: CASSQADGFSGNTIYF. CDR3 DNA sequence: TGTGCCAGCAGCCAGGCTGACGGGTTCTCTGGAAACACCATATATTTT.

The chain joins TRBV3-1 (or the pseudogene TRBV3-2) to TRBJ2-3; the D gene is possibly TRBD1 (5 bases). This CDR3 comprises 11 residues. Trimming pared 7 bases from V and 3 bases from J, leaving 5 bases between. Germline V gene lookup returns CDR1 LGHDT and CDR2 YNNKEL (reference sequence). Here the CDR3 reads CASTGTDTQYF. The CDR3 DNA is TGTGCCAGCACAGGGACAGATACGCAGTATTTT.

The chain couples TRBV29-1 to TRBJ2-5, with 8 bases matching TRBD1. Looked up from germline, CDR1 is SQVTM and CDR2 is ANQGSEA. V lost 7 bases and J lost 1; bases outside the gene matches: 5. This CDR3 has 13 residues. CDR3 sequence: CSGLDRAQETQYF. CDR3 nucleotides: TGCAGCGGGCTGGACAGGGCCCAAGAGACCCAGTACTTC.

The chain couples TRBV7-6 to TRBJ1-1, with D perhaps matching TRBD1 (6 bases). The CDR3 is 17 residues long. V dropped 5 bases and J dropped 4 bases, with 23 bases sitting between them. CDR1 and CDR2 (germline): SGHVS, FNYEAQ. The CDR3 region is CASSPPEGQGPSTEAFF. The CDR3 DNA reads TGTGCCAGCAGCCCTCCTGAGGGGCAGGGGCCCTCCACTGAAGCTTTCTTT.